The 31 T cell receptor beta chains below come from one sample, sequenced in a study of blood T cell repertoires in COVID-19. Method: immunoSEQ multiplex PCR; TCRdb's copy keeps in-frame clones and lacks some. The sample includes more than 150,000 clones, more than 80% of them seen just once. Sequenced material: peripheral blood. The receptors come from a human donor in a cohort sampled during active COVID-19.

Only a few counts were recorded for this clone. The CDR3 reads CASSSQGYEQYF. CDR3 nucleotide sequence: TGTGCCAGCAGCTCACAGGGGTACGAGCAGTACTTC. This chain joins TRBV11-1 and TRBJ2-7, with TRBD1 matching 7 bases. Germline CDR1 is SGHAT and CDR2 is FQDESV (reference sequence). The CDR3 covers 12 residues. Unmatched junction bases numbered 1, after V lost 4 bases and J lost 4 bases. The full variable domain, rest sourced from reference TRBV11-1 and TRBJ2-7, is EAEVAQSPRYKITEKSQAVAFWCDPISGHATLYWYRQILGQGPELLVQFQDESVVDDSQLPKDRFSAERLKGVDSTLKIQPAELGDSAMYLCASSSQGYEQYFGPGTRLTVT.

This clone was counted between two and nine times. V usage is TRBV4-1 and J usage is TRBJ2-7, with D perhaps matching TRBD1 (5 bases). Germline CDR1 is MGHRA and CDR2 is YSYEKL. The CDR3 is made up of 14 amino acids. V shed 4 bases and J shed 1 base, with 11 bases lying between them. CDR3 loop: CASSPRQSSYEQYF. The CDR3 coding sequence is TGCGCCAGCAGCCCACGACAGAGTTCCTACGAGCAGTACTTC.

The chain joins TRBV12-3 or TRBV12-4 to TRBJ2-5; D gene unclear. V was shortened by 3 bases and J by 5 bases, with 4 bases between the two germline ends. The CDR3 is made up of 11 amino acids. CDR3 in DNA: TGTGCCAGCAGTTTGACTGAGACCCAGTACTTC. Encoded protein: CASSLTETQYF.

The chain couples TRBV11-2 to TRBJ1-5; the D gene is possibly TRBD1 (6 bases). The CDR3 spans 14 residues. With 5 bases removed from V and 6 bases from J, the gap between germline ends came to 14 bases. Germline loops: CDR1 SGHAT, CDR2 FQNNGV. The CDR3 reads CASSTPGVGQPQHF. The CDR3, as DNA: TGTGCCAGCAGCACCCCAGGGGTAGGTCAGCCCCAGCATTTT.

CDR3 sequence reads: CASSLETGGVGEQYF. CDR3 nucleotide sequence: TGCGCCAGCAGCCTAGAGACAGGGGGGGTCGGCGAGCAGTACTTC. The J gene is TRBJ2-7, the V gene TRBV5-1; 9 nucleotides line up with TRBD1. V gave up 4 bases and J gave up 6 bases; unmatched junction bases: 11. The CDR3 has 15 residues. CDR1 SGHRS and CDR2 YFSETQ come from the germline V gene.

This clone appeared once. The chain uses TRBV6-5 and TRBJ2-3, with 8 bases matching TRBD2. The CDR3 runs to 16 residues. CDR1 and CDR2 (germline): MNHEY, SVGAGI. V lost 2 bases and J lost 3; bases outside the gene matches: 7. This CDR3 reads CASSYARGGRTDTQYF. The CDR3 DNA sequence: TGTGCCAGCAGTTACGCTCGGGGGGGCCGAACAGATACGCAGTATTTT.

This clone has just a few counts. The chain carries TRBV7-3 and TRBJ2-1, with 10 nucleotides matching TRBD2. The CDR3 has 15 residues. V lost 3 bases to trimming and J lost 4 bases; unmatched junction nucleotides: 3. Germline lookup yields CDR1 SGHTA and CDR2 FQGTGA. CDR3 residues: CASSFASGGYNEQFF. CDR3 coding DNA: TGTGCCAGCAGCTTCGCTAGCGGGGGATACAATGAGCAGTTCTTC.

The chain carries TRBV7-3 and TRBJ2-6; D not resolved. Deletions cut 5 bases from V and 0 bases from J, with 8 bases between. Germline V gene lookup returns CDR1 SGHTA and CDR2 FQGTGA. The CDR3 contains 15 residues. This chain's CDR3 is CASSRLGSGANVLTF. DNA for the CDR3: TGTGCCAGCAGCCGACTGGGCTCTGGGGCCAACGTCCTGACTTTC.

V is TRBV5-1 and J is TRBJ2-7; possible D gene TRBD1, 5 bases. Germline V gives CDR1 SGHRS, CDR2 YFSETQ. V gave up 4 bases and J gave up 0 bases, with 14 bases separating them. The CDR3 consists of 15 residues. CDR3 region: CASSESPGASYEQYF. The CDR3 coding sequence is TGCGCCAGCAGCGAATCTCCTGGGGCCTCCTACGAGCAGTACTTC.

The chain has TRBV10-3 and TRBJ2-7; 11 positions agree with TRBD2. Germline V CDR1 and CDR2: ENHRY, SYGVKD. The CDR3 has 16 residues. V was clipped by 4 bases and J by 1 base; unmatched bases: 6. CDR3 DNA: TGTGCCATCAGTGGTACCTTAGCGGGGGGGTCCTACGAGCAGTACTTC. It specifies CAISGTLAGGSYEQYF.

The rearrangement links TRBV2 to TRBJ2-1; 8 bases map to TRBD1. Germline V gives CDR1 SNHLY, CDR2 FYNNEI. After removal of 1 base from V and 10 bases from J, the junction contained 6 bases not matched to a gene. The CDR3 runs to 14 residues. The CDR3 DNA reads as TGTGCCAGCAGTGAAGAGGACAGGGTGGAGGAGCAGTTCTTC. Translation gives CASSEEDRVEEQFF.

This chain uses TRBV20-1 with TRBJ1-1; 9 bases line up with TRBD1. The germline V gene has CDR1 DFQATT and CDR2 SNEGSKA (reference sequence). The CDR3 extends over 14 amino acids. Trimming cost V 3 bases and J 6 bases; bases outside gene matches: 8. CDR3 nucleotide sequence: TGCAGTGCTAGTGAGACAGGGGGATTAGCTGAAGCTTTCTTT. This codes for CSASETGGLAEAFF.

For this clone: The sample holds other DNA sequences that translate to the same CDR3. The gene calls are TRBV15 and TRBJ2-2, with 7 nucleotides matching TRBD1. Germline V gene data show CDR1 as LNHNV and CDR2 as YYDKDF (reference sequence). The ends lost 0 bases at V and 5 bases at J; junction bases unmatched: 3. The length of the CDR3 is 15 residues. In DNA, the CDR3 is TGTGCCACCAGCAGAGACAGGGGGAATACCGGGGAGCTGTTTTTT. Residues: CATSRDRGNTGELFF. The complete variable domain, with remaining parts taken from reference TRBV15 and TRBJ2-2, reads DAMVIQNPRYQVTQFGKPVTLSCSQTLNHNVMYWYQQKSSQAPKLLFHYYDKDFNNEADTPDNFQSRRPNTSFCFLDIRSPGLGDTAMYLCATSRDRGNTGELFFGEGSRLTVL.

The chain recombines TRBV4-1 with TRBJ1-5; D might be TRBD1 (5 bases). V dropped 3 bases and J dropped 1 base, with 10 bases sitting between them. The CDR3 consists of 15 residues. Germline V lookup: CDR1 MGHRA, CDR2 YSYEKL. CDR3 DNA: TGCGCCAGCAGCCAGCAGGGTTACAGCAATCAGCCCCAGCATTTT. Translating it yields CASSQQGYSNQPQHF.

A single count supports this clone. The chain couples TRBV12-5 to TRBJ1-2, with 8 bases identical to TRBD1. V shed 1 base and J 0 bases; nucleotides not matched to a gene: 1. The germline CDR1 and CDR2 sequences are LGHNT and FRNRAP. The CDR3 length is 15 residues. CDR3 DNA sequence: TGTGCTAGTGGTTTGGCGACAGGGGCTAACTATGGCTACACCTTC. Residues: CASGLATGANYGYTF.

The CDR3 DNA reads TGTGCCAGCAGTCTACCTGACTCGGGAGGGTTCCGGTCCAACGAGCAGTACTTC. This encodes CASSLPDSGGFRSNEQYF. This rearrangement joins TRBV28 to TRBJ2-7; TRBD2 matches at 8 bases. Germline-derived CDR1 and CDR2 are MDHEN and SYDVKM. V was pared by 5 bases and J by 5 bases, with 20 bases of the junction left unmatched. The CDR3 sequence is 18 residues long.

This clone was observed a few times. The V call is TRBV30, the J call TRBJ2-7; tentatively, D is TRBD2 (6 bases). CDR3 length: 12 residues. Trimming took off 3 bases at V and 3 bases at J, with 9 bases between the two ends. The germline CDR1 and CDR2 sequences are GTSNPN and SVGIG (reference sequence). The chain's CDR3 is CAWSAGNYEQYF. The CDR3 DNA is TGTGCCTGGAGCGCGGGGAACTACGAGCAGTACTTC.

V is TRBV2 and J is TRBJ1-1; D possibly corresponds to TRBD1 (5 bases). V was trimmed by 1 base and J by 4 bases, leaving 7 bases between them. Germline V lookup: CDR1 SNHLY, CDR2 FYNNEI. The CDR3 length is 13 residues. The CDR3 nucleotides are TGTGCCAGCAGTGAAGTCAGGGCCACTGAAGCTTTCTTT. Translating gives CASSEVRATEAFF.

The chain carries TRBV7-9 and TRBJ2-7, with 7 positions matching TRBD1. Germline values: CDR1 SEHNR, CDR2 FQNEAQ (reference sequence). The CDR3 length is 15 residues. Trimming removed 5 bases from V and 4 bases from J; junction bases left unmatched: 11. The CDR3 DNA reads TGTGCCAGCAGCGCCCCCGACAGGGCTACTTACGAGCAGTACTTC. This sequence encodes CASSAPDRATYEQYF.

The genes are TRBV4-2 and TRBJ2-3, with TRBD2 matching over 12 bases. CDR1 and CDR2 (germline): LGHNA, YNFKEQ. The CDR3 runs 20 residues. The J segment lost 0 bases and the V segment lost 0 bases, leaving 10 bases of the junction unmatched. Written as DNA, the CDR3 is TGTGCCAGCAGCCAAGATTTGGCTAGCGGGGGGGTCCTCAGCACAGATACGCAGTATTTT. Its translation is CASSQDLASGGVLSTDTQYF.

The rearrangement joins TRBV2 to TRBJ2-7; perhaps TRBD1 as D (6 bases). From germline, CDR1 is SNHLY and CDR2 FYNNEI. The V end was cut by 10 bases, the J end by 0 bases, with 13 bases between. The CDR3 runs to 13 residues. This chain's CDR3 is CATGGGSSYEQYF. The CDR3 DNA sequence: TGTGCCACCGGTGGGGGCAGCTCCTACGAGCAGTACTTC.

CDR3: CASSLVRTGNTIYF. DNA of the CDR3: TGTGCCAGCAGCTTAGTCAGAACTGGAAACACCATATATTTT. J is TRBJ1-3 and V is TRBV11-2; the D is unclear. CDR3 length: 14 amino acids. Germline values: CDR1 SGHAT, CDR2 FQNNGV. Trimming shortened V by 1 base and J by 2 bases, and 6 bases separated the two germline ends. The full variable domain, its missing parts supplied by reference TRBV11-2 and TRBJ1-3, is EAGVAQSPRYKIIEKRQSVAFWCNPISGHATLYWYQQILGQGPKLLIQFQNNGVVDDSQLPKDRFSAERLKGVDSTLKIQPAKLEDSAVYLCASSLVRTGNTIYFGEGSWLTVV.

This sequence joins TRBV14 and TRBJ1-6; D is ambiguous. V lost 1 base to trimming and J lost 8 bases, with 9 bases between them. The germline V gene encodes CDR1 SGHDN and CDR2 FVKESK. This CDR3 is built from 14 residues. In DNA form, the CDR3 reads TGTGCCAGCAGCCAAGTTGGTAGTTATTCACCCCTCCACTTT. This gives the protein CASSQVGSYSPLHF. Complete variable domain (other parts from reference TRBV14 and TRBJ1-6): EAGVTQFPSHSVIEKGQTVTLRCDPISGHDNLYWYRRVMGKEIKFLLHFVKESKQDESGMPNNRFLAERTGGTYSTLKVQPAELEDSGVYFCASSQVGSYSPLHFGNGTRLTVT.

This chain uses TRBV10-3 with TRBJ1-2; 7 nucleotides match TRBD1. Losses at the gene ends were 3 bases for V and 3 bases for J; bases not matched to a gene: 19. The CDR3 covers 19 residues. Germline V gene sequence: CDR1 ENHRY, CDR2 SYGVKD. CDR3 sequence reads: CAISDVAGQWWNGYYGYTF. CDR3 nucleotides: TGTGCCATCAGTGATGTGGCGGGACAGTGGTGGAACGGCTACTATGGCTACACCTTC.

The chain combines TRBV5-4 with TRBJ2-1, with 10 bases aligning to TRBD1. The CDR3 spans 14 residues. The ends lost 5 bases at V and 5 bases at J; junction bases unmatched: 4. Looked up from germline, CDR1 is SGHNT and CDR2 is YYREEE (reference sequence). The CDR3 region is CASSRQGANNEQFF. Here the CDR3 DNA reads TGTGCCAGCAGTCGACAGGGGGCAAACAATGAGCAGTTCTTC.

Turning to this clone: Other nucleotide sequences from this sample produce the same CDR3. The chain links TRBV29-1 to TRBJ1-1; TRBD1 might be the D (6 bases). The germline CDR1 and CDR2 sequences are SQVTM and ANQGSEA. The ends were cut back, 4 bases at V and 1 base at J, with 7 bases in the middle. The CDR3 has 12 residues. This CDR3 reads CSVAQGNTEAFF. The CDR3 nucleotides read TGCAGCGTTGCACAGGGGAACACTGAAGCTTTCTTT.

This chain joins TRBV19 and TRBJ1-6, with a weak D call TRBD1 (6 bases). Germline assignment: CDR1 LNHDA and CDR2 SQIVND (reference sequence). This CDR3 spans 15 amino acids. Trimming pared 1 base from V and 5 bases from J, leaving 9 bases between. CDR3 nucleotide sequence: TGTGCCAGTAGTATAGTATGGGACAATAATTCACCCCTCCACTTT. Amino acids: CASSIVWDNNSPLHF.

The V and J genes are TRBV13 and TRBJ2-5; 8 bases align to TRBD2. Germline assignment: CDR1 PRHDT and CDR2 FYEKMQ (reference sequence). The CDR3 spans 15 residues. Trimming cost V 4 bases and J 4 bases; bases outside gene matches: 8. In nucleotides, the CDR3 is TGTGCCAGCAGCTCGGAGCGGGGGCCACCAGAGACCCAGTACTTC. It is translated as CASSSERGPPETQYF. The full variable domain, completed using reference TRBV13 and TRBJ2-5, is AAGVIQSPRHLIKEKRETATLKCYPIPRHDTVYWYQQGPGQDPQFLISFYEKMQSDKGSIPDRFSAQQFSDYHSELNMSSLELGDSALYFCASSSERGPPETQYFGPGTRLLVL.

The V gene is TRBV2, the J gene TRBJ1-2; the D gene is possibly TRBD1 (6 bases). Germline assignment: CDR1 SNHLY and CDR2 FYNNEI. This CDR3 comprises 13 residues. V was trimmed by 2 bases and J by 6 bases, leaving 10 bases between them. CDR3 residues: CASSERPGDGYTF. The CDR3 DNA follows: TGTGCCAGCAGTGAAAGGCCAGGGGATGGCTACACCTTC.

The sample holds a few counts of this clone. V usage is TRBV27 and J usage is TRBJ1-1, with D unresolved. CDR3 length: 15 residues. Between the trimmed V and J ends, which lost 0 bases and 1 base, there was a span of 9 bases. CDR1 MNHEY and CDR2 SMNVEV come from the germline V gene (reference sequence). In DNA, the CDR3 is TGTGCCAGCAGTTTATCGTCCGGCGGGAACACTGAAGCTTTCTTT. This sequence encodes CASSLSSGGNTEAFF.

The chain has TRBV5-1 and TRBJ1-2; D ambiguous. CDR3 length: 12 residues. Germline lookup yields CDR1 SGHRS and CDR2 YFSETQ. V lost 1 base, J lost 5 bases, and 6 bases lay in between. The CDR3: CASSLRGYGYTF. CDR3 DNA: TGCGCCAGCAGCTTGCGCGGGTATGGCTACACCTTC.